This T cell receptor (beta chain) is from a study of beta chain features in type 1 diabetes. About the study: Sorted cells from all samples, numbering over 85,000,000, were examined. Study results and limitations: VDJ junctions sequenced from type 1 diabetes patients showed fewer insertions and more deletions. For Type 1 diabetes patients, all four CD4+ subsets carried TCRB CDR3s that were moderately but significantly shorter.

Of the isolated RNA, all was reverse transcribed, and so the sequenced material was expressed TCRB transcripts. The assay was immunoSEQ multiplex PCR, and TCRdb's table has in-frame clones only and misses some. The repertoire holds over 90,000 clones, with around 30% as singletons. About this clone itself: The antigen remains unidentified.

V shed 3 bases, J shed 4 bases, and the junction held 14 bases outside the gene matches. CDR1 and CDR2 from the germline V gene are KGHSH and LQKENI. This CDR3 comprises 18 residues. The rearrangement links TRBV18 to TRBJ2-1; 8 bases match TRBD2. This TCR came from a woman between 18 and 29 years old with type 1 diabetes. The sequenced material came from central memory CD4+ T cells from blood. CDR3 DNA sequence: TGTGCCAGCTCACCCCCCTCTCTGGCGGGAGGCCCTTACAATGAGCAGTTCTTC. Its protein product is CASSPPSLAGGPYNEQFF.